This T cell receptor (beta chain) appears in the sequencing data of a study of shared clonotypes between healthy human individuals. Data came from immunoSEQ multiplex PCR; TCRdb stores just in-frame clones and leaves some out. The sample shows approximately 110,000 clones, about 63% of them seen only once. The CDR3 is 13 amino acids. CDR1 is SGHRS and CDR2 is YFSETQ in the germline V gene. V shed 3 bases, J shed 7 bases, and the junction held 5 bases outside the gene matches. The sample comprised memory CD8+ T cells sorted from blood. Subset described: CD45RO+ cells pooled with CCR7-negative TemRA cells. The sequence derives from a woman in her twenties or thirties in good health. The chain couples TRBV5-1 to TRBJ1-2; 8 bases map to TRBD1. In DNA, the CDR3 is TGCGCCAGCAGCTGGACAACAGGGGGTGGCTACACCTTC. This gives the protein CASSWTTGGGYTF. Based on the CDR3 plus reference TRBV5-1 and TRBJ1-2, the full variable domain is KAGVTQTPRYLIKTRGQQVTLSCSPISGHRSVSWYQQTPGQGLQFLFEYFSETQRNKGNFPGRFSGRQFSNSRSEMNVSTLELGDSALYLCASSWTTGGGYTFGSGTRLTVV.